The rows below give T cell receptor beta chains drawn from one sample of a study of cytomegalovirus exposure and HLA in healthy donors. Some clones are missing from TCRdb's copy, which holds only in-frame ones; the method was immunoSEQ multiplex PCR. The sample's table shows nearly 200,000 clones. Sequences were obtained from PBMCs. These TCRs come from a boy aged 5-17 years in good health and CMV-seronegative. Both conserved end residues are part of each CDR3. The D gene is left open where the match is weak.

d_gene: TRBD1; v_gene: TRBV6-4; j_gene: TRBJ1-1; CDR3nt: TGTGCCAGCAGCCCCGGGACAGGTAACACTGAAGCTTTCTTT; CDR3aa: CASSPGTGNTEAFF
d_gene: -; v_gene: TRBV7-8; j_gene: TRBJ1-2; CDR3nt: TGTGCCAGCAGCTTGCAAGGGATGGGAGGTGGCTACACCTTC; CDR3aa: CASSLQGMGGGYTF
d_gene: TRBD2; v_gene: TRBV2; j_gene: TRBJ2-3; CDR3nt: TGTGCCAGCAGTGAAAGACTAGCGACAGATACGCAGTATTTT; CDR3aa: CASSERLATDTQYF
d_gene: -; v_gene: TRBV4-3; j_gene: TRBJ2-5; CDR3nt: TGCGCCAGCAGCCAAGACTACGGGGGAGAGACCCAGTACTTC; CDR3aa: CASSQDYGGETQYF
d_gene: TRBD1; v_gene: TRBV27; j_gene: TRBJ1-2; CDR3nt: TGTGCCAGCAGCCTCCGATCGACAGGGAACTATGGCTACACCTTC; CDR3aa: CASSLRSTGNYGYTF
d_gene: TRBD2; v_gene: TRBV7-3; j_gene: TRBJ2-3; CDR3nt: TGTGCCAGCAGCTCCGTTGGTAGCGGGGGTGCAGATACGCAGTATTTT; CDR3aa: CASSSVGSGGADTQYF
d_gene: -; v_gene: TRBV28; j_gene: TRBJ2-1; CDR3nt: TGTGCCAGCAGTGGGGGGGGGCTCAACAATGAGCAGTTCTTC; CDR3aa: CASSGGGLNNEQFF
d_gene: -; v_gene: TRBV11-2; j_gene: TRBJ2-7; CDR3nt: TGTGCCAGCACCGGGCAGGGCCGCTCCTACGAGCAGTACTTC; CDR3aa: CASTGQGRSYEQYF
d_gene: TRBD2; v_gene: TRBV6-4; j_gene: TRBJ2-3; CDR3nt: TGTGCCAGCAGTGACTCTTGGGAGGGGAGCACAGATACGCAGTATTTT; CDR3aa: CASSDSWEGSTDTQYF
d_gene: TRBD1; v_gene: TRBV6-5; j_gene: TRBJ1-2; CDR3nt: TGTGCCAGCAGTTACTCCTCGGGACAGGGGAACTATGGCTACACCTTC; CDR3aa: CASSYSSGQGNYGYTF
d_gene: -; v_gene: TRBV28; j_gene: TRBJ2-5; CDR3nt: TGTGCCAGCAGTTCAGGGGTGCAAGAGACCCAGTACTTC; CDR3aa: CASSSGVQETQYF
d_gene: -; v_gene: TRBV27; j_gene: TRBJ1-4; CDR3nt: TGTGCCAGCAGTTTAATTAAGTTCGGGGTAATGGACGAAAAACTGTTTTTT; CDR3aa: CASSLIKFGVMDEKLFF
d_gene: TRBD2; v_gene: TRBV2; j_gene: TRBJ2-1; CDR3nt: TGTGCCAGCAGTGCGCCTAGCGGGGGGGCTTATAAGCAGTTCTTC; CDR3aa: CASSAPSGGAYKQFF
d_gene: -; v_gene: TRBV19; j_gene: TRBJ1-5; CDR3nt: TGTGCCAGTAGTATAGAGCAGGGGCGATTTCAGCCCCAGCATTTT; CDR3aa: CASSIEQGRFQPQHF
d_gene: -; v_gene: TRBV30; j_gene: TRBJ1-6; CDR3nt: TGTGCCTGGAGTCAACAGGGCAATTCACCCCTCCACTTT; CDR3aa: CAWSQQGNSPLHF
d_gene: -; v_gene: TRBV4-2; j_gene: TRBJ1-4; CDR3nt: TGTGCCAGCAGCCAGGCTACCCACAGGGATAATGAAAAACTGTTTTTT; CDR3aa: CASSQATHRDNEKLFF
d_gene: -; v_gene: TRBV6-5; j_gene: TRBJ1-5; CDR3nt: TGTGCCAGCAGTTACTCCACAAATCAGCCCCAGCATTTT; CDR3aa: CASSYSTNQPQHF
d_gene: TRBD1; v_gene: TRBV11-2; j_gene: TRBJ2-3; CDR3nt: TGTGCCAGCAGCTCCGGACAGGGGAGAGATACGCAGTATTTT; CDR3aa: CASSSGQGRDTQYF
d_gene: TRBD2; v_gene: TRBV4-2; j_gene: TRBJ2-4; CDR3nt: TGTGCCAGCAGCCAGATCACTAGCGGGGGCTACCTTCTAGCCAAAAACATTCAGTACTTC; CDR3aa: CASSQITSGGYLLAKNIQYF
d_gene: -; v_gene: TRBV4-2; j_gene: TRBJ1-5; CDR3nt: TGTGCCAGCAGCCAAGAGGCGGGGGGCGTTCAGCCCCAGCATTTT; CDR3aa: CASSQEAGGVQPQHF
d_gene: -; v_gene: TRBV19; j_gene: TRBJ1-2; CDR3nt: TGTGCCAGTAGTATAGGGGAGGGGCAGGCCGATGGCTACACCTTC; CDR3aa: CASSIGEGQADGYTF
d_gene: -; v_gene: TRBV7-8; j_gene: TRBJ1-1; CDR3nt: TGTGCCAGCAGCTTAGGTCCAGGGGTCACTGAAGCTTTCTTT; CDR3aa: CASSLGPGVTEAFF
d_gene: -; v_gene: TRBV6-5; j_gene: TRBJ1-1; CDR3nt: TGTGCCAGCAGTTTAGAGGGCTGGGACACTGAAGCTTTCTTT; CDR3aa: CASSLEGWDTEAFF
d_gene: -; v_gene: TRBV10-1; j_gene: TRBJ1-5; CDR3nt: TGCGCCAGCAGTGAGGATTTGAGGGCTTATAGCAATCAGCCCCAGCATTTT; CDR3aa: CASSEDLRAYSNQPQHF
d_gene: -; v_gene: TRBV9; j_gene: TRBJ2-1; CDR3nt: TGTGCCAGCAGCGGGGGAGCGGGCTACAATGAGCAGTTCTTC; CDR3aa: CASSGGAGYNEQFF
d_gene: TRBD1; v_gene: TRBV7-2; j_gene: TRBJ2-1; CDR3nt: TGTGCCAGTTCCCCGGACTTGGGACAGGGAGGAAACAATGAGCAGTTCTTC; CDR3aa: CASSPDLGQGGNNEQFF
d_gene: -; v_gene: TRBV5-4; j_gene: TRBJ1-3; CDR3nt: TGTGCCAGCAGCTTGGATGGGGGGAGCTCTGGAAACACCATATATTTT; CDR3aa: CASSLDGGSSGNTIYF
d_gene: -; v_gene: TRBV28; j_gene: TRBJ1-2; CDR3nt: TGTGCCAGCAGTCAGAGGTCGGGAGGCTACACCTTC; CDR3aa: CASSQRSGGYTF
d_gene: TRBD1; v_gene: TRBV9; j_gene: TRBJ1-6; CDR3nt: TGTGCCAGCAGCGTATGGGACAGTGGTAATTCACCCCTCCACTTT; CDR3aa: CASSVWDSGNSPLHF
d_gene: TRBD2; v_gene: TRBV2; j_gene: TRBJ2-7; CDR3nt: TGTGCCAGCAGTGCTGGAGCGGGGGCCCACTACGAGCAGTACTTC; CDR3aa: CASSAGAGAHYEQYF
d_gene: -; v_gene: TRBV4-1; j_gene: TRBJ1-1; CDR3nt: TGCGCCAGCAGCCAAGATAGTCAGGGAAACACTGAAGCTTTCTTT; CDR3aa: CASSQDSQGNTEAFF
d_gene: TRBD2; v_gene: TRBV7-9; j_gene: TRBJ2-2; CDR3nt: TGTGCCAGCAGGGTATTTAGCGGGGGCGGCACCGGGGAGCTGTTTTTT; CDR3aa: CASRVFSGGGTGELFF
d_gene: TRBD1; v_gene: TRBV5-6; j_gene: TRBJ2-5; CDR3nt: TGTGCCAGCAGCTTCACGACAGGGAACCAAGAGACCCAGTACTTC; CDR3aa: CASSFTTGNQETQYF
d_gene: -; v_gene: TRBV19; j_gene: TRBJ1-5; CDR3nt: TGTGCCAGTAGTATTCATACAGGTGCTAATCAGCCCCAGCATTTT; CDR3aa: CASSIHTGANQPQHF
d_gene: TRBD1; v_gene: TRBV10-1; j_gene: TRBJ2-7; CDR3nt: TGCGCCAGCAGTGAGTACAGGGGGAGTTCCTACGAGCAGTACTTC; CDR3aa: CASSEYRGSSYEQYF
d_gene: -; v_gene: TRBV7-9; j_gene: TRBJ2-2; CDR3nt: TGTGCCAGCAGCTACCTCCTCTACGGCGGGGAGCTGTTTTTT; CDR3aa: CASSYLLYGGELFF
d_gene: -; v_gene: TRBV28; j_gene: TRBJ2-3; CDR3nt: TGTGCCAGCAGTCGTAGCTCAGATACGCAGTATTTT; CDR3aa: CASSRSSDTQYF
d_gene: -; v_gene: TRBV19; j_gene: TRBJ1-1; CDR3nt: TGTGCCAGTAAACCCCAGGGCAGTATGGAGACTGAAGCTTTCTTT; CDR3aa: CASKPQGSMETEAFF
d_gene: TRBD1; v_gene: TRBV6-1; j_gene: TRBJ1-5; CDR3nt: TGTGCCAGCGTTTCGGGACAGGGGAGAGGTCAGCCCCAGCATTTT; CDR3aa: CASVSGQGRGQPQHF
d_gene: -; v_gene: TRBV6-1; j_gene: TRBJ2-7; CDR3nt: TGTGCCAGCAGTGAAGCGCGGGGAGCCTACGAGCAGTACTTC; CDR3aa: CASSEARGAYEQYF
d_gene: -; v_gene: TRBV6-1; j_gene: TRBJ2-6; CDR3nt: TGTGCCGGCACCCGGGGTGCCTCTGGGGCCAACGTCCTGACTTTC; CDR3aa: CAGTRGASGANVLTF
d_gene: TRBD2; v_gene: TRBV11-3; j_gene: TRBJ2-1; CDR3nt: TGTGCCAGCAGCTACCGGGACTACGGGCAGTTCTTC; CDR3aa: CASSYRDYGQFF
d_gene: -; v_gene: TRBV27; j_gene: TRBJ2-2; CDR3nt: TGTGCCAGCAGTTTATACCAGGGGCCTAGAGGGGAGCTGTTTTTT; CDR3aa: CASSLYQGPRGELFF
d_gene: TRBD1; v_gene: TRBV7-9; j_gene: TRBJ2-2; CDR3nt: TGTGCCAGCAGCTTGGGGACAGGGTCCACCGGGGAGCTGTTTTTT; CDR3aa: CASSLGTGSTGELFF
d_gene: TRBD1; v_gene: TRBV5-5; j_gene: TRBJ1-1; CDR3nt: TGTGCCAGCAGCTTACAGGGGCGAGGCACTGAAGCTTTCTTT; CDR3aa: CASSLQGRGTEAFF
d_gene: -; v_gene: TRBV11-3; j_gene: TRBJ2-2; CDR3nt: TGTGCCAGCAGCTCCTCTAGCTGGGGAAACACCGGGGAGCTGTTTTTT; CDR3aa: CASSSSSWGNTGELFF
d_gene: -; v_gene: TRBV5-6; j_gene: TRBJ1-4; CDR3nt: TGTGCCAGCAGCTCAGCCGGGGAGCTCGAAAAACTGTTTTTT; CDR3aa: CASSSAGELEKLFF